What follows are 25 T cell receptor beta chains derived from one specimen sequenced in a study of shared clonotypes between healthy human individuals. Assay: immunoSEQ multiplex PCR; the TCRdb copy retains only in-frame clones and omits some. Of over 2 million clones in the sample, 92% are singletons; the top ten hold 0.3% to 0.4%. Material for sequencing was naive CD4+ T cells from PBMCs. The subset: CD45RA+ positively selected. The source is a man aged 18 to 29 in good health. Some clones in this sample may be carry-over from other donors' samples.

This sequence joins TRBV7-8 and TRBJ1-2; maybe TRBD1 (6 bases). Germline CDR1 is SGHVS and CDR2 is FQNEAQ. The CDR3 covers 14 residues. With 1 base removed from V and 7 bases from J, the gap between germline ends came to 13 bases. For the CDR3, the DNA is TGTGCCAGCAGCTTAGACGCGGCAGGGGCTGGCTACACCTTC. Translation: CASSLDAAGAGYTF.

A remark on this clone: Other DNA sequences in this specimen translate into the identical CDR3. The chain links TRBV28 to TRBJ2-7; a weak D match, TRBD2 (5 bases). The CDR3 spans 14 residues. From germline, CDR1 is MDHEN and CDR2 SYDVKM. Trimming stripped 2 bases from V and 0 bases from J, with 8 bases between. The CDR3 coding sequence is TGTGCCAGCAGTTTAAGCGGCGACTCCTACGAGCAGTACTTC. It specifies CASSLSGDSYEQYF.

V usage is TRBV4-3 and J usage is TRBJ2-7; the match to TRBD1 covers 7 bases. The ends lost 3 bases at V and 2 bases at J; junction bases unmatched: 10. The germline V gene has CDR1 LGHNA and CDR2 YSLEER. This CDR3 is 16 amino acids long. For the CDR3, the DNA is TGCGCCAGCAGCCAGACAGCCGGGACAGCCGCCTACGAGCAGTACTTC. Its translation: CASSQTAGTAAYEQYF.

The chain has TRBV5-1 and TRBJ1-1; D gene unclear. V was pared by 5 bases and J by 1 base, with 9 bases between. Germline V gene data show CDR1 as SGHRS and CDR2 as YFSETQ. This CDR3 is 13 amino acids long. CDR3 residues: CASSGPQNTEAFF. In DNA, the CDR3 is TGCGCCAGCAGTGGACCACAGAACACTGAAGCTTTCTTT.

The V and J genes are TRBV5-4 and TRBJ1-3, with a weak D call TRBD1 (5 bases). The CDR3 is 16 amino acids. Trimming cost V 0 bases and J 0 bases, with 10 bases left between them. Germline CDR1 reads SGHNT; CDR2 reads YYREEE (reference sequence). CDR3: CASSLEPGRSGNTIYF. The CDR3 DNA sequence: TGTGCCAGCAGCTTGGAACCAGGGCGCTCTGGAAACACCATATATTTT.

The chain uses TRBV5-1 and TRBJ2-1; D not resolved. This CDR3 spans 13 amino acids. Germline loops: CDR1 SGHRS, CDR2 YFSETQ. V shed 4 bases and J shed 8 bases, with 13 bases lying between them. The CDR3 DNA is TGCGCCAGCAGCGTCATCCCGCCGGATGAGCAGTTCTTC. It specifies CASSVIPPDEQFF.

This rearrangement joins TRBV4-2 to TRBJ2-2; possibly TRBD1 for D (6 bases). Germline values: CDR1 LGHNA, CDR2 YNFKEQ. The CDR3 totals 17 residues. Trimming pared 2 bases from V and 7 bases from J, leaving 20 bases between. CDR3 amino acids: CASSQNPHREVHGELFF. The CDR3 nucleotides read TGTGCCAGCAGCCAAAATCCCCACAGGGAAGTTCACGGGGAGCTGTTTTTT.

The V gene is TRBV27, the J gene TRBJ2-7, with 9 bases identical to TRBD1. V shed 6 bases, J shed 4 bases, and the junction held 10 bases outside the gene matches. Germline V gives CDR1 MNHEY, CDR2 SMNVEV (reference sequence). This CDR3 is built from 15 residues. The CDR3 DNA follows: TGTGCCAGCAGGGGAGTGGGACAGGGACTGTACGAGCAGTACTTC. Translated: CASRGVGQGLYEQYF.

Remarks on this clone: One end of the junction fails to match germline, which may point to a read error. The V gene is TRBV27, the J gene TRBJ2-7; 9 nucleotides align to TRBD2. The germline V gene encodes CDR1 MNHEY and CDR2 SMNVEV (reference sequence). There are 13 residues in the CDR3. CDR3 sequence: CARRPARGGEQYF. Written as DNA, the CDR3 is TGTGCCCGCAGGCCGGCGCGGGGGGGGGAGCAGTACTTC.

The chain joins TRBV18 to TRBJ1-3, with D tentatively TRBD1 (6 bases). Germline-derived CDR1 and CDR2 are KGHSH and LQKENI. V lost 0 bases, J lost 2 bases, and 11 bases lay in between. The CDR3 has 16 residues. The CDR3 region is CASSPPVRGAGNTIYF. In DNA form, the CDR3 reads TGTGCCAGCTCACCACCCGTCAGGGGAGCTGGAAACACCATATATTTT.

The chain has TRBV14 and TRBJ1-4; TRBD1 aligns across 10 bases. CDR1 is SGHDN and CDR2 is FVKESK in the germline V gene. V lost 5 bases to trimming and J lost 7 bases; unmatched junction nucleotides: 7. The CDR3 has 15 residues. CDR3 amino acids: CASSLRTGGSEKLFF. Here the CDR3 DNA reads TGTGCCAGCAGCTTACGGACAGGGGGAAGTGAAAAACTGTTTTTT.

Worth noting for this clone: Other DNA sequences in this specimen translate into the identical CDR3. V is TRBV7-9 and J is TRBJ1-4; 10 nucleotides match TRBD1. This CDR3 is built from 14 residues. V gave up 5 bases and J gave up 6 bases; unmatched junction bases: 3. Per germline, CDR1 SEHNR and CDR2 FQNEAQ (reference sequence). The CDR3 loop reads CASSPGTGDEKLFF. The CDR3 DNA is TGTGCCAGCAGCCCCGGGACAGGGGATGAAAAACTGTTTTTT.

The CDR3 sequence is CASSPVGGIGELFF. Here the CDR3 DNA reads TGTGCCAGCAGCCCCGTGGGGGGTATCGGGGAGCTGTTTTTT. The chain recombines TRBV7-8 with TRBJ2-2; D perhaps matches TRBD2 (6 bases). V lost 5 bases and J 7 bases, leaving 14 bases between the germline ends. The CDR3 is 14 amino acids. In germline, CDR1 is SGHVS, CDR2 FQNEAQ.

This clone was picked up one time. The chain uses TRBV5-8 and TRBJ1-2, with TRBD1 as a possible D gene (5 bases). Germline V CDR1 and CDR2: SGHTS, YDEGEE. The CDR3 sequence is 15 residues long. Trimming cost V 1 base and J 7 bases, with 17 bases left between them. CDR3 DNA: TGTGCCAGCAGCTTGAGCGGGGCCAGACTCCGTGGCTACACCTTC. Its translation is CASSLSGARLRGYTF. Full variable domain (outside the CDR3, taken from reference TRBV5-8 and TRBJ1-2): EAGVTQSPTHLIKTRGQQATLRCSPISGHTSVYWYQQALGLGLQFLLWYDEGEERNRGNFPPRFSGRQFPNYSSELNVNALELEDSALYLCASSLSGARLRGYTFGSGTRLTVV.

The chain employs TRBV7-2 and TRBJ2-1; 8 bases are a match to TRBD2. The CDR3 runs to 15 residues. From germline, CDR1 is SGHTA and CDR2 FQGNSA. J gave up 1 base and V 7 bases, and 6 bases lay outside the gene matches. The CDR3 DNA reads as TGTGCCAGCATCGCCATAGCGGGATCCTACAATGAGCAGTTCTTC. Protein product: CASIAIAGSYNEQFF. The complete variable domain, with remaining parts taken from reference TRBV7-2 and TRBJ2-1, reads GAGVSQSPSNKVTEKGKDVELRCDPISGHTALYWYRQSLGQGLEFLIYFQGNSAPDKSGLPSDRFSAERTGGSVSTLTIQRTQQEDSAVYLCASIAIAGSYNEQFFGPGTRLTVL.

The chain joins TRBV5-6 to TRBJ1-2; 8 nucleotides match TRBD1. Germline V gene sequence: CDR1 SGHDT, CDR2 YYEEEE. There are 15 residues in the CDR3. V shed 5 bases and J 2 bases; nucleotides not matched to a gene: 8. CDR3 in DNA: TGTGCCAGCAGACGACAGGGGTTTTTAAACTATGGCTACACCTTC. Its translation: CASRRQGFLNYGYTF.

The chain carries TRBV11-3 and TRBJ2-5, with 10 bases that match TRBD1. Germline CDR1 is SGHNT and CDR2 is YENEEA. This CDR3 spans 16 amino acids. V lost 5 bases, J lost 4 bases, and 10 bases stayed unmatched. The CDR3 region has the DNA TGTGCCAGCAGCCCGGGCGGACAGGGGGTACGAGAGACCCAGTACTTC. As protein: CASSPGGQGVRETQYF.

The chain has TRBV28 and TRBJ1-1, with unresolved D. The CDR3 runs 14 residues. The ends were cut back, 3 bases at V and 8 bases at J, with 16 bases in the middle. The V gene's germline CDR1 is MDHEN and CDR2 SYDVKM. Here the CDR3 DNA reads TGTGCCAGCAGTTTCGTGGTTCGGGCCCCCGAAGCTTTCTTT. It specifies CASSFVVRAPEAFF. The full variable domain, completed using reference TRBV28 and TRBJ1-1, is DVKVTQSSRYLVKRTGEKVFLECVQDMDHENMFWYRQDPGLGLRLIYFSYDVKMKEKGDIPEGYSVSREKKERFSLILESASTNQTSMYLCASSFVVRAPEAFFGQGTRLTVV.

The J gene is TRBJ2-5, the V gene TRBV5-4, with TRBD2 matching 14 bases. The CDR3 runs 15 residues. Losses at the gene ends were 5 bases for V and 7 bases for J; bases not matched to a gene: 7. CDR1 and CDR2 from the germline V gene are SGHNT and YYREEE (reference sequence). CDR3 residues: CASSTGLAGVWTQYF. CDR3 bases: TGTGCCAGCAGTACGGGACTAGCGGGAGTTTGGACCCAGTACTTC.

The V and J genes are TRBV28 and TRBJ1-1; D uncertain. The CDR3 contains 13 residues. Per the germline V gene, CDR1 is MDHEN and CDR2 is SYDVKM. The V and J ends lost 5 bases and 5 bases respectively, with 12 bases between them. The CDR3 region has the DNA TGTGCCAGCAGTACGGCCCCTGGGACTGAAGCTTTCTTT. Translation: CASSTAPGTEAFF.

The chain uses TRBV5-1 and TRBJ2-3; 14 bases line up with TRBD2. J lost 4 bases, V lost 2 bases, and 9 bases had no gene match. This CDR3 region has 18 residues. Looked up from germline, CDR1 is SGHRS and CDR2 is YFSETQ. This chain's CDR3 is CASSFSGTSGSGSDTQYF. The CDR3 coding sequence is TGCGCCAGCAGCTTTTCCGGGACTAGCGGGAGTGGTTCAGATACGCAGTATTTT.

This rearrangement joins TRBV28 to TRBJ2-1; weak D call: TRBD1 (5 bases). V was trimmed by 5 bases and J by 7 bases, leaving 18 bases between them. This CDR3 comprises 15 residues. CDR1 and CDR2 from the germline V gene are MDHEN and SYDVKM. CDR3 nucleotides: TGTGCCAGCAGTCCTGGCGATGGGGCATTGAATGAGCAGTTCTTC. Protein sequence: CASSPGDGALNEQFF.

The J gene is TRBJ1-1, the V gene TRBV2; unclear D gene. The CDR3 extends over 15 amino acids. Trimming left V 1 base short and J 3 bases short, with 12 bases between. Per the germline V gene, CDR1 is SNHLY and CDR2 is FYNNEI. CDR3 nucleotide sequence: TGTGCCAGCAGTGAAGACAGAGCGGGGTACACTGAAGCTTTCTTT. It encodes CASSEDRAGYTEAFF.

The chain uses TRBV7-2 and TRBJ2-1; the D is unclear. With 5 bases removed from V and 10 bases from J, the gap between germline ends came to 21 bases. Germline CDR1 reads SGHTA; CDR2 reads FQGNSA. This CDR3 has 15 amino acids. Here the CDR3 reads CASSPEATQSREQFF. The CDR3 coding sequence is TGTGCCAGCAGCCCAGAGGCTACCCAGTCTCGCGAGCAGTTCTTC.

The chain couples TRBV6-5 to TRBJ2-2, with a tentative D call TRBD2 (6 bases). CDR3 length: 14 amino acids. V was cut by 7 bases and J by 0 bases, with 9 bases left in between. CDR1 and CDR2 from the germline V gene are MNHEY and SVGAGI. The CDR3 bases are TGTGCCAGCACGAGGACTACGAACACCGGGGAGCTGTTTTTT. Encoded protein: CASTRTTNTGELFF.